The clone carrying this T cell receptor (beta chain) is a singleton in its sample. Some clones are missing from TCRdb's copy, which holds only in-frame ones; the method was immunoSEQ multiplex PCR. This table holds approximately 81,000 clones, approximately 96% found once. The sample originates from a study of technical replicates of blood from a handful of donors. The CDR3 has 14 residues. After removal of 1 base from V and 3 bases from J, the junction contained 3 bases not matched to a gene. Germline V gene data show CDR1 as MNHNS and CDR2 as SASEGT. Sequencing was carried out using T cells isolated from PBMCs. This receptor was obtained from a human donor in good health. The V call is TRBV6-1, the J call TRBJ2-7, with TRBD1 identical over 7 bases. The CDR3 coding sequence is TGTGCCAGCAGTGAAGGGACAGGTCTCTACGAGCAGTACTTC. Amino acid sequence: CASSEGTGLYEQYF.